Sequencing of this T cell receptor (beta chain) was carried out in a study of neurological immune-mediated disorders. This clonotype was counted many times. Its target is not known. The germline V gene has CDR1 SGHTA and CDR2 FQGNSA. The ends were cut back, 5 bases at V and 5 bases at J, with 20 bases in the middle. The CDR3 is 16 amino acids. Each CDR3 protein is one row after TCRdb ran MiXCR on the 5' RACE reads. The sample contains about 58,000 distinct CDR3 sequences, about 3.3% of which appear only once. Study results and limitations: One related-CDR3 cluster, found by phylogenetic grouping, held repertoires of 18 of 34 multiple sclerosis patients and is a possible signature.

The source material was PBMCs. The V call is TRBV7-2, the J call TRBJ2-3, with a tentative D call TRBD2 (6 bases). This receptor was identified in an older woman with multiple sclerosis. CDR3 residues: CASSPHGGDGGDTQYF. Here the CDR3 DNA reads TGTGCCAGCAGCCCGCACGGAGGGGACGGAGGAGATACGCAGTATTTT.